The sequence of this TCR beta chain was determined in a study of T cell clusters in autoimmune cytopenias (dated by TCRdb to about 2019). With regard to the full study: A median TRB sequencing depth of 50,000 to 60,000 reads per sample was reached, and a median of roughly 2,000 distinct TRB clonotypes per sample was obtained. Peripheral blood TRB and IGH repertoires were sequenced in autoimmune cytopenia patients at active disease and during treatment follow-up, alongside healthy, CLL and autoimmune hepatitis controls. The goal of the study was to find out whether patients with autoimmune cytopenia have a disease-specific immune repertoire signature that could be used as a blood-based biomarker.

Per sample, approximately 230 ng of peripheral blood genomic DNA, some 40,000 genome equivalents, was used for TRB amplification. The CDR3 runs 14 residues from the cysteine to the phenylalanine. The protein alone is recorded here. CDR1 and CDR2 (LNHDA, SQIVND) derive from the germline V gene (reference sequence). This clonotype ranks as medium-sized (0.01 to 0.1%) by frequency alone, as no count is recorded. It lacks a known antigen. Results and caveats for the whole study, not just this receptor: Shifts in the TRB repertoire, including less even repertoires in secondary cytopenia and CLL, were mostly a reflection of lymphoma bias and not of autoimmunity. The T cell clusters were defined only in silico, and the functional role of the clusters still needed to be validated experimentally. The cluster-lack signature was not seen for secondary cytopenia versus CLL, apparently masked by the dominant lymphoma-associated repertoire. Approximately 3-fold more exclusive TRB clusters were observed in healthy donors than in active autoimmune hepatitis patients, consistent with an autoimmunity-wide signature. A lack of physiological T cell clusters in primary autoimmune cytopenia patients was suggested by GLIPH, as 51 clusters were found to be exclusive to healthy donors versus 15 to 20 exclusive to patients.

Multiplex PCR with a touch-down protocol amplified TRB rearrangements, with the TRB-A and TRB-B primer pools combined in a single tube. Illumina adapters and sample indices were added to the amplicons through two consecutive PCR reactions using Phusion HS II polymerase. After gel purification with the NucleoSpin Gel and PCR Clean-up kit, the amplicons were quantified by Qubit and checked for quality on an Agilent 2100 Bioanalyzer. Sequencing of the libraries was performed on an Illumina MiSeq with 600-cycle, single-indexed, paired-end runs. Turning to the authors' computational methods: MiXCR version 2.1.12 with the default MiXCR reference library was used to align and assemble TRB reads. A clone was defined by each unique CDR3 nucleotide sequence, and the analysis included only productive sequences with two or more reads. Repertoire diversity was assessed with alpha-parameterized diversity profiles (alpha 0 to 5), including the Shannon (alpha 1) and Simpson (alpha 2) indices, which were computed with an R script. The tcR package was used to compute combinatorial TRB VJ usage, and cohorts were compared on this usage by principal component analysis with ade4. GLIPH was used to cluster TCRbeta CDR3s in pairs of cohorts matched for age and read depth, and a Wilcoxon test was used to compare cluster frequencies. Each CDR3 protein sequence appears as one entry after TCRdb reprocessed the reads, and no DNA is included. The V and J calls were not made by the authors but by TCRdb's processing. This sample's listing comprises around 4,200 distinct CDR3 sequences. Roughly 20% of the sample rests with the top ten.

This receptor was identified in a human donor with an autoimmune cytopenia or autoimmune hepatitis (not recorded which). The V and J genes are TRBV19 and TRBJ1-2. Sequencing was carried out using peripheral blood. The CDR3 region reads CASSVSHRDYGYTF.